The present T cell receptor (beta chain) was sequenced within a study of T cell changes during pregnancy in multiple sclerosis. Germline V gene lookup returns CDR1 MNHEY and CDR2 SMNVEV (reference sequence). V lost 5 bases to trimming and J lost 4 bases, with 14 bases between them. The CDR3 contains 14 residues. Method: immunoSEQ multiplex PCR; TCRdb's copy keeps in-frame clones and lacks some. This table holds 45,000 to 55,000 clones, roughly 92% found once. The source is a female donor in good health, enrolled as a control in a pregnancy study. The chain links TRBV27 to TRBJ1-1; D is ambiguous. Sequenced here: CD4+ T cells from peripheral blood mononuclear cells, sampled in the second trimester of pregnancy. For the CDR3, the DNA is TGTGCCAGCAGTCACATCGGGAAGGGCACTGAAGCTTTCTTT. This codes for CASSHIGKGTEAFF.